What follows are 10 T cell receptor beta chains derived from one specimen sequenced in a study of blood T cells in healthy people across ages. Using a J-beta primer mix together with a sample-barcoded 5' primer, a second PCR was run for roughly 6 to 12 cycles. Each CDR3 protein is one row after TCRdb ran MiXCR on the 5' RACE reads. The table has roughly 1,100,000 distinct CDR3 sequences, about 23% seen once. The sample was also reused in another study, on T cells of mothers and their children.

The source material was blood. The receptors stem from a girl aged 2 to 10 in good health.

This clonotype was observed a few times. The chain employs TRBV29-1 and TRBJ2-7; TRBD2 aligns across 9 bases. Trimming cost V 7 bases and J 3 bases; bases outside gene matches: 10. The V gene's germline CDR1 is SQVTM and CDR2 ANQGSEA. The CDR3 length is 14 residues. CDR3 bases: TGCAGCGGAAAGTCTAGCGGGAATATCTACGAGCAGTACTTC. This sequence encodes CSGKSSGNIYEQYF.

CDR3 loop: CASSLAETAQETQYF. The CDR3 DNA reads as TGTGCCAGCAGCTTAGCCGAGACAGCCCAAGAGACCCAGTACTTC. J is TRBJ2-5 and V is TRBV7-9; the D gene is possibly TRBD1 (5 bases). The CDR3 runs to 15 residues. The V gene lost 0 bases and the J gene lost 1 base, with 9 bases spanning the gap. CDR1 and CDR2 (germline): SEHNR, FQNEAQ (reference sequence).

The chain uses TRBV7-9 and TRBJ2-5; 7 bases are a match to TRBD2. J gave up 2 bases and V 0 bases, and 3 bases lay outside the gene matches. This CDR3 has 15 residues. Germline assignment: CDR1 SEHNR and CDR2 FQNEAQ (reference sequence). This chain's CDR3 is CASSLAPSGQETQYF. Written as DNA, the CDR3 is TGTGCCAGCAGCTTAGCCCCTAGCGGACAAGAGACCCAGTACTTC.

J is TRBJ2-2 and V is TRBV20-1; D remains ambiguous. Germline assignment: CDR1 DFQATT and CDR2 SNEGSKA (reference sequence). The CDR3 has 15 residues. The V and J ends lost 1 base and 0 bases respectively, with 9 bases between them. CDR3 nucleotides: TGCAGTGCTAGAGGGTCAGACGCGAACACCGGGGAGCTGTTTTTT. This encodes CSARGSDANTGELFF.

J is TRBJ2-1 and V is TRBV20-1; tentatively, D is TRBD2 (5 bases). The CDR3 has 16 residues. From germline, CDR1 is DFQATT and CDR2 SNEGSKA (reference sequence). V lost 0 bases, J lost 2 bases, and 14 bases lay in between. The CDR3: CSARDLVGAAYNEQFF. The CDR3 nucleotides read TGCAGTGCTAGAGATCTAGTAGGAGCGGCCTACAATGAGCAGTTCTTC.

The rearrangement links TRBV6-1 to TRBJ2-7, with 14 bases lining up with TRBD2. The CDR3 runs to 16 residues. The J segment lost 0 bases and the V segment lost 6 bases, leaving 4 bases of the junction unmatched. Germline CDR1 is MNHNS and CDR2 is SASEGT. The CDR3 DNA reads TGTGCCAGCAGACACGGGACTAGCGGGAGCTCCTACGAGCAGTACTTC. It is translated as CASRHGTSGSSYEQYF.

The chain recombines TRBV28 with TRBJ2-7; a possible D gene is TRBD1 (6 bases). V gave up 5 bases and J gave up 3 bases, with 14 bases separating them. CDR1 and CDR2 (germline): MDHEN, SYDVKM. The CDR3 spans 14 residues. The CDR3 bases are TGTGCCAGCAGTCACCGACAGGAAATCTACGAGCAGTACTTC. Translation gives CASSHRQEIYEQYF.

The chain recombines TRBV12-3 or TRBV12-4 with TRBJ2-3, with D tentatively TRBD1 (5 bases). V was cut by 6 bases and J by 6 bases, with 13 bases left in between. CDR3 length equals 13 residues. CDR3 coding DNA: TGTGCCAGCAGACCATCGCCAGGGGATACGCAGTATTTT. Amino acids: CASRPSPGDTQYF.

The chain combines TRBV20-1 with TRBJ2-4; 11 nucleotides agree with TRBD2. Looked up from germline, CDR1 is DFQATT and CDR2 is SNEGSKA (reference sequence). The junction had 8 bases not matched to a gene; V was cut back by 6 bases and J by 7 bases. The CDR3 spans 14 residues. CDR3 DNA sequence: TGCAGTGCCACGGGGAGACTAGCGGGGAACATTCAGTACTTC. It translates to CSATGRLAGNIQYF.

The chain links TRBV20-1 to TRBJ2-7; TRBD2 aligns across 8 bases. There are 15 residues in the CDR3. Germline CDR1 and CDR2: DFQATT and SNEGSKA (reference sequence). Losses at the gene ends were 6 bases for V and 1 base for J; bases not matched to a gene: 11. CDR3 sequence reads: CSALIGGGKSYEQYF. CDR3 nucleotide sequence: TGCAGTGCCCTCATCGGCGGGGGGAAATCCTACGAGCAGTACTTC.